The text below deals with one T cell receptor (beta chain). At one end the junction does not follow the germline gene, possibly because of a read error. The CDR3 loop spans 15 amino acids. Germline assignment: CDR1 SQVTM and CDR2 ANQGSEA. The data derive from a study of tumor and adjacent non-tumor tissue in lung cancer. Whole-study context: Each sample yielded around 4.2 million productive TCRbeta reads on average.

No cell sorting was done before RNA was extracted from the tissue. Three rounds of nested PCR, following a modified ARM-PCR protocol, produced the TCRbeta library. MiXCR, run by TCRdb on the multiplex PCR reads, gives a single entry per CDR3 protein. Of about 93,000 distinct CDR3 sequences listed, 65% to 75% are singletons. This receptor was identified in a man in his 60s with non-small cell lung cancer. The chain joins TRBV29-1 to TRBJ2-7; D is unclear. Sequencing was carried out using lung tumor tissue. CDR3 in DNA: TGCAACGTTAAGCACGCGGCTATAAGCTCCTACGAGCAGTACTTC. It specifies CNVKHAAISSYEQYF.